Listed here are 13 T cell receptor beta chains from one sample, sequenced in a study of Japanese encephalitis immunity and Zika vaccine responses. PBMCs were CFSE-labeled and cultured for 6 to 7 days with peptide pools at about 1 ug/mL each. Proliferating CD4 T cells were sorted unfixed as live CD56-CD19-CD16-CD3+CD4+ CFSE-low cells. TCRdb ran MiXCR on the 5' RACE reads and lists one entry per CDR3 protein. The top ten hold nearly 30% of the sample, which has 200 to 250 distinct CDR3 sequences, around 3.6% seen once. The sequencing used antigen-activated CD4+ T cells from blood, cultured, collected during a Zika inactivated vaccine study. The receptors stem from an adult woman who received an inactivated Zika virus vaccine.

This clonotype is classed as large (0.1 to 1%). The gene calls are TRBV20-1 and TRBJ2-5; D is perhaps TRBD1 or TRBD2 (6 bases each). V lost 2 bases, J lost 2 bases, and 15 bases lay in between. The CDR3 totals 15 residues. Germline loops: CDR1 DFQATT, CDR2 SNEGSKA (reference sequence). This CDR3 is CSARSGADIQETQYF. The CDR3, as DNA: TGCAGTGCTAGATCGGGGGCTGATATACAAGAGACCCAGTACTTC.

This clonotype rates as large. This chain links TRBV3-1 with TRBJ1-2; 8 bases line up with TRBD1. This CDR3 contains 16 residues. The germline V gene encodes CDR1 LGHDT and CDR2 YNNKEL (reference sequence). Germline trimming cut 0 bases from V and 4 bases from J; bases unmatched to any gene: 7. The chain's CDR3 is CASSQESPTGAYGYTF. The CDR3 nucleotides are TGTGCCAGCAGCCAAGAGTCCCCGACAGGGGCCTATGGCTACACCTTC.

Within the sample, this clonotype is large. The chain employs TRBV29-1 and TRBJ2-3; D gene ambiguous. Trimming removed 7 bases at V and 0 bases at J, with 17 bases between. The germline CDR1 and CDR2 sequences are SQVTM and ANQGSEA. This CDR3 has 15 amino acids. The CDR3 sequence: CSGRLEADSTDTQYF. The DNA of the CDR3 is TGCAGCGGGAGACTGGAAGCCGATAGCACAGATACGCAGTATTTT.

By share, this clonotype counts as medium-sized. This chain uses TRBV20-1 with TRBJ2-1, with 10 bases identical to TRBD1. Trimming cost V 5 bases and J 2 bases; bases outside gene matches: 3. The CDR3 contains 14 residues. Germline-derived CDR1 and CDR2 are DFQATT and SNEGSKA (reference sequence). CDR3 protein: CSADGTGAYNEQFF. Here the CDR3 DNA reads TGCAGTGCTGACGGGACAGGGGCCTACAATGAGCAGTTCTTC.

The gene calls are TRBV20-1 and TRBJ2-7; D perhaps matches TRBD1 (5 bases). Trimming took off 7 bases at V and 0 bases at J, with 16 bases between the two ends. CDR3 length equals 14 residues. Germline CDR1 is DFQATT and CDR2 is SNEGSKA (reference sequence). The CDR3 DNA reads as TGCAGTGTTGGAGAAAGCAGGGTCTCCTACGAGCAGTACTTC. Translation gives CSVGESRVSYEQYF.

This clonotype is large (0.1 to 1%). This chain connects TRBV29-1 to TRBJ1-1, with TRBD1 matching over 7 bases. Germline CDR1 and CDR2: SQVTM and ANQGSEA. The CDR3 extends over 15 amino acids. V was clipped by 6 bases and J by 1 base; unmatched bases: 11. CDR3 region: CSVRKGQEPNTEAFF. CDR3 DNA sequence: TGCAGCGTACGGAAAGGACAGGAGCCGAACACTGAAGCTTTCTTT.

This clonotype counts as large. This sequence joins TRBV6-2 or TRBV6-3 and TRBJ2-3; 10 positions match TRBD2. With V trimmed by 6 bases and J by 5 bases, 8 bases remained unmatched. The CDR3 spans 15 residues. Germline loops: CDR1 MNHEY, CDR2 SVGEGT. Here the CDR3 DNA reads TGTGCCAGCAGGGACGGACTAGCGGATATAGATACGCAGTATTTT. Its protein product is CASRDGLADIDTQYF.

By frequency in the sample, this clonotype is large. This chain connects TRBV2 to TRBJ1-1; no reliable D call. The V gene lost 4 bases and the J gene lost 0 bases, with 6 bases spanning the gap. CDR1 and CDR2 from the germline V gene are SNHLY and FYNNEI. The CDR3 runs 13 residues. CDR3 nucleotide sequence: TGTGCCAGCAGTGGACGGATGAACACTGAAGCTTTCTTT. Translated, it gives CASSGRMNTEAFF.

This clonotype is labeled medium-sized. The chain joins TRBV28 to TRBJ2-7; D remains ambiguous. Germline lookup yields CDR1 MDHEN and CDR2 SYDVKM. This CDR3 has 13 amino acids. The V and J ends lost 6 bases and 2 bases respectively, with 11 bases between them. For the CDR3, the DNA is TGTGCCAGCAGACCGGACCTAACCTACGAGCAGTACTTC. Protein sequence: CASRPDLTYEQYF.

This clonotype is deemed medium-sized (0.01 to 0.1%). The rearrangement uses TRBV28 and TRBJ2-7; 11 bases align to TRBD2. The trim removed 6 bases at V and 1 base at J, leaving 5 bases unmatched. The CDR3 loop spans 15 amino acids. Germline V gene sequence: CDR1 MDHEN, CDR2 SYDVKM. The CDR3 loop is CASREGTSGSYEQYF. The DNA for the CDR3 is TGTGCCAGCAGGGAGGGGACTAGCGGTTCCTACGAGCAGTACTTC. Supplemented by reference TRBV28 and TRBJ2-7, the full variable domain reads DVKVTQSSRYLVKRTGEKVFLECVQDMDHENMFWYRQDPGLGLRLIYFSYDVKMKEKGDIPEGYSVSREKKERFSLILESASTNQTSMYLCASREGTSGSYEQYFGPGTRLTVT.

This clonotype is labeled hyperexpanded (1% or more). V is TRBV12-3 or TRBV12-4 and J is TRBJ2-2, with 8 bases matching TRBD1. J was trimmed by 5 bases and V by 6 bases; bases with no gene match: 2. The CDR3 sequence is 13 residues long. Written as DNA, the CDR3 is TGTGCCAGCAGCCGACAGGGGACCGGGGAGCTGTTTTTT. Translating it yields CASSRQGTGELFF.

This clonotype ranks as medium-sized. The rearrangement links TRBV12-3 or TRBV12-4 to TRBJ1-6; tentative D call: TRBD1 (5 bases). Trimming removed 5 bases at V and 8 bases at J, with 13 bases between. This CDR3 region has 14 residues. The CDR3 loop reads CASSPSGRDSPLHF. The CDR3, as DNA: TGTGCCAGCAGTCCTTCGGGACGGGATTCACCCCTCCACTTT.

By share of the sample, this clonotype is medium-sized. J is TRBJ2-3 and V is TRBV19; a weak D match, TRBD1 (6 bases). V was pared by 2 bases and J by 0 bases, with 9 bases between. Germline V CDR1 and CDR2: LNHDA, SQIVND (reference sequence). This CDR3 comprises 15 residues. CDR3 DNA sequence: TGTGCCAGTAGTATACACACAGGGAGCACAGATACGCAGTATTTT. Translated: CASSIHTGSTDTQYF.